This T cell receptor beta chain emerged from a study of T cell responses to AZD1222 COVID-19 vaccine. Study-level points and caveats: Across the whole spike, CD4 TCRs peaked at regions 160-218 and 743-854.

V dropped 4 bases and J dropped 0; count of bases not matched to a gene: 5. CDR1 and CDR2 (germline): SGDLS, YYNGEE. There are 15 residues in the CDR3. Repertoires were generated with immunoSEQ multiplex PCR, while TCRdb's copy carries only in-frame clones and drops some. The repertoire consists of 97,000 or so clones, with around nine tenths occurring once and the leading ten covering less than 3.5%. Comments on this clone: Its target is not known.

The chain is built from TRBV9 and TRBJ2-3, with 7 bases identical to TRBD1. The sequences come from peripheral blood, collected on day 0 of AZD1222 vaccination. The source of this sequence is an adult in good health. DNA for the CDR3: TGTGCCAGCAGCACCCCAGGGGGAAGCACAGATACGCAGTATTTT. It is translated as CASSTPGGSTDTQYF.